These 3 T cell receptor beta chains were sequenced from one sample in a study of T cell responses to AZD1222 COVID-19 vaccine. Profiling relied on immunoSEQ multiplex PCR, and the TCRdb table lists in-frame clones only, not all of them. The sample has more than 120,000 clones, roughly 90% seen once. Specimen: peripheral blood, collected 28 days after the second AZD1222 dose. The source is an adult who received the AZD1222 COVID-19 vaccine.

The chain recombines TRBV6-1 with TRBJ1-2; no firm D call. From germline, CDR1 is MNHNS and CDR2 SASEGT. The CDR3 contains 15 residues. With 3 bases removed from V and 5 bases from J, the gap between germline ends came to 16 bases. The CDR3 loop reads CASSDPELGSYGYTF. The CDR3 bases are TGTGCCAGCAGTGACCCCGAGTTGGGCTCGTATGGCTACACCTTC.

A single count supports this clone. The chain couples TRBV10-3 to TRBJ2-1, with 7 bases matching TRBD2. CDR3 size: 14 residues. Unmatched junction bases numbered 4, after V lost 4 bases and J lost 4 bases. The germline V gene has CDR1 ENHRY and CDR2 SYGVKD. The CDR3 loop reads CAISGEGGYNEQFF. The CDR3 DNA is TGTGCCATCAGTGGAGAGGGAGGGTACAATGAGCAGTTCTTC.

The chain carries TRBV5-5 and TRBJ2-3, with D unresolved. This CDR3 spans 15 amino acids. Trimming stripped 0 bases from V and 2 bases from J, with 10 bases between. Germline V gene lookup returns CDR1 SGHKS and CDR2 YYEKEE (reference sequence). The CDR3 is CASSLGIIFTDTQYF. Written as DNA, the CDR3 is TGTGCCAGCAGCTTGGGAATCATATTCACAGATACGCAGTATTTT.